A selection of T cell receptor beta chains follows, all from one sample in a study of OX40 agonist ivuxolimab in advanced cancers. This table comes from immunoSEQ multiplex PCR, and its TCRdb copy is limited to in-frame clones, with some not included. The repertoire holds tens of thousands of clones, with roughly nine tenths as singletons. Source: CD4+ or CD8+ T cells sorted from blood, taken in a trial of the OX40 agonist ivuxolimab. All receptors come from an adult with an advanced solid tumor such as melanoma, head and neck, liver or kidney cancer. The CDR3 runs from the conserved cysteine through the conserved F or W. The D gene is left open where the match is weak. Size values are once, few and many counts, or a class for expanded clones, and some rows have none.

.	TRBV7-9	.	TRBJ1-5	CASSRAVGANQPQHF	TGTGCCAGCAGCCGTGCGGTCGGCGCAAATCAGCCCCAGCATTTT
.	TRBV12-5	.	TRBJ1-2	CASGFPANYGYTF	TGTGCTAGTGGTTTTCCAGCTAACTATGGCTACACCTTC
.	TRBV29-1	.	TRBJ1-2	CSVEAMVSGYTF	TGCAGCGTTGAAGCCATGGTGTCTGGCTACACCTTC
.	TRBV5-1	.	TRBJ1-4	CATAPSGRKEKLFF	TGCGCCACCGCCCCATCAGGACGAAAAGAAAAACTGTTTTTT
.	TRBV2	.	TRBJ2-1	CASSETRTGNEQFF	TGTGCCAGCAGTGAAACCAGGACTGGGAATGAGCAGTTCTTC
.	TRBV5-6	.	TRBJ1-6	CASSLPSNSPLHF	TGTGCCAGCAGCTTGCCCTCTAATTCACCCCTCCACTTT
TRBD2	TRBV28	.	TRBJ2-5	CASTTSGGVRETQYF	TGTGCCAGCACTACTAGCGGGGGGGTGAGGGAGACCCAGTACTTC
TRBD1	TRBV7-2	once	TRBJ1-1	CASSSGQGGDTEAFF	TGTGCCAGCAGCTCGGGACAGGGAGGCGATACTGAAGCTTTCTTT
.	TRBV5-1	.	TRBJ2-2	CASSVRGELFF	TGCGCCAGCAGCGTCCGGGGGGAGCTGTTTTTT
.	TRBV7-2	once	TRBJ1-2	CASSLASFQGYTF	TGTGCCAGCAGCTTAGCATCATTTCAGGGCTACACCTTC
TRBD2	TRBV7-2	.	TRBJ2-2	CASTPSGGANTGELFF	TGTGCCAGCACCCCGAGCGGGGGTGCGAACACCGGGGAGCTGTTTTTT
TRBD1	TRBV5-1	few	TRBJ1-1	CASSWGQGRTEAFF	TGCGCCAGCAGCTGGGGACAGGGTAGGACTGAAGCTTTCTTT
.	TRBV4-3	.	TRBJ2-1	CASSQDTPGTYNEQFF	TGCGCCAGCAGCCAAGATACTCCCGGGACCTACAATGAGCAGTTCTTC
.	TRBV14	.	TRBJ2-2	CASSLTRTDGELFF	TGTGCCAGCAGCCTAACTAGGACGGACGGGGAGCTGTTTTTT
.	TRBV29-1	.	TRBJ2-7	CSVESDQAVTYEQYF	TGCAGCGTTGAATCAGACCAAGCAGTTACCTACGAGCAGTACTTC
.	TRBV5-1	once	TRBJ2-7	CASSFGQGRYEQYF	TGCGCCAGCAGCTTCGGTCAGGGGAGGTACGAGCAGTACTTC
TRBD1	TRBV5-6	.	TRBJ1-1	CASSSRDRYTEAFF	TGTGCCAGCAGCTCCCGGGACAGATACACTGAAGCTTTCTTT
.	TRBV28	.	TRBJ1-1	CASRRSYWIEAFF	TGTGCCAGCAGGCGAAGCTACTGGATTGAAGCTTTCTTT
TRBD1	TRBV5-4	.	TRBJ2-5	CASSSRMTGGRGETQYF	TGTGCCAGCAGCTCCCGAATGACAGGGGGCAGGGGAGAGACCCAGTACTTC
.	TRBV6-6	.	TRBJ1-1	CASSYSNRNTEAFF	TGTGCCAGCAGTTACTCGAACAGGAACACTGAAGCTTTCTTT
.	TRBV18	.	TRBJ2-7	CASSFTTDNSYEQYF	TGTGCCAGCTCATTCACGACAGATAATTCCTACGAGCAGTACTTC
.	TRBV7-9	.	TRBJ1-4	CASSRGEGEKLFF	TGTGCCAGCAGTCGAGGGGAGGGGGAAAAACTGTTTTTT
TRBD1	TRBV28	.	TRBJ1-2	CASRTTGRPEYGYTF	TGTGCCAGCAGGACGACAGGGAGACCTGAATATGGCTACACCTTC
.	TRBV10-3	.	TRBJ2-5	CAISDRQETQYF	TGTGCCATCAGTGATAGGCAAGAGACCCAGTACTTC
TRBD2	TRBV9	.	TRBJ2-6	CASPKRGYPMPGANVLTF	TGTGCCAGCCCCAAGCGGGGGTATCCGATGCCTGGGGCCAACGTCCTGACTTTC
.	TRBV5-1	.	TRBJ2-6	CASSLMSSGANVLTF	TGCGCCAGCAGCTTGATGAGCTCTGGGGCCAACGTCCTGACTTTC
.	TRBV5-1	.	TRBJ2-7	CASSTGRYEQYF	TGCGCCAGCAGCACCGGACGGTACGAGCAGTACTTC
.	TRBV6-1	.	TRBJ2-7	CASRYLYEQYF	TGTGCCAGCAGGTACCTCTACGAGCAGTACTTC
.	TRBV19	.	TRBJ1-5	CASSTQVYLEPQHF	TGTGCCAGTAGTACACAAGTGTATTTGGAACCCCAGCATTTT
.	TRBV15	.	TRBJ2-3	CATSTGLPSTDTQYF	TGTGCCACCAGCACAGGACTACCTAGCACAGATACGCAGTATTTT
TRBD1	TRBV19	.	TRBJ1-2	CASATGVGGYTF	TGTGCCAGTGCGACAGGGGTCGGGGGCTACACCTTC
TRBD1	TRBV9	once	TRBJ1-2	CASSVTGGKGYTF	TGTGCCAGCAGCGTCACAGGGGGAAAGGGCTACACCTTC
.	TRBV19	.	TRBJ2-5	CASSSVSRETQYF	TGTGCCAGTAGTTCTGTCTCCCGAGAGACCCAGTACTTC
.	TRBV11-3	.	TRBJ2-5	CASSRGAQETQYF	TGTGCCAGCAGCCGAGGGGCCCAAGAGACCCAGTACTTC
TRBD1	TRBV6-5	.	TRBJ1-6	CASTRGGTVNSPLHF	TGTGCCAGCACCCGGGGGGGGACAGTTAATTCACCCCTCCACTTT
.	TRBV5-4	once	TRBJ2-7	CASSSRVEQYF	TGTGCCAGCAGCTCCAGGGTCGAGCAGTACTTC
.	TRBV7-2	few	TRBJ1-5	CASSLEGSRVNQPQHF	TGTGCCAGCAGCTTGGAGGGTAGCAGGGTAAATCAGCCCCAGCATTTT